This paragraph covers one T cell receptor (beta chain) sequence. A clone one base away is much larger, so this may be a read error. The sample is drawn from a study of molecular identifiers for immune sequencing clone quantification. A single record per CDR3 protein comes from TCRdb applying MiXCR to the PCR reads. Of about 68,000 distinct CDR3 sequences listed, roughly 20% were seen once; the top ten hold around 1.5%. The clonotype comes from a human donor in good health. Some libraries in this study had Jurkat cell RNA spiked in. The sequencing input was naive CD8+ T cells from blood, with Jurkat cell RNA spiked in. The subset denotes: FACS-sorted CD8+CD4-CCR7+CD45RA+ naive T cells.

The CDR3 sequence: CASITRGRGQASRMNGSHNSPLHF. The DNA for the CDR3 is TGTGCCAGCATCACACGGGGACGTGGCCAGGCAAGCCGTATGAACGGGTCCCATAATTCACCCCTCCACTTT. J is TRBJ1-6 and V is TRBV4-2; a weak D match, TRBD1 (5 bases). The CDR3 runs to 24 residues. The germline V and J ends were trimmed by 7 bases and 5 bases, with 42 bases remaining between them. Germline loops: CDR1 LGHNA, CDR2 YNFKEQ.